This entry is about one TCR beta chain. No antigen is known for it. This entry comes from a study of Tregs in tolerant kidney transplant recipients. General study findings and limits: Few patients were studied, so findings need validation in larger groups. Tregs expanded with activated donor B cells seemed most donor-specific.

Germline CDR1 SGHRS, CDR2 YFSETQ. V lost 0 bases and J lost 4, with 15 bases in between. The CDR3 runs to 16 residues. Thawed PBMCs were FACS-sorted into unstimulated CD4+CD25+CD127- regulatory T cells, CD4+CD25- non-regulatory cells, CD4 and CD8 cells. Before regulatory T cell sorting, thawed PBMCs rested overnight at 37°C in 150 to 250 IU/ml IL-2. Data came from immunoSEQ multiplex PCR; TCRdb stores just in-frame clones and leaves some out. The repertoire holds some 74,000 clones, with around 93% as singletons. The specimen comprised Tregs from blood, sampled before the transplant. The V gene is TRBV5-1, the J gene TRBJ2-3, with a tentative D call TRBD1 (5 bases). This receptor was obtained from a human donor who received a combined kidney and bone marrow transplant. The CDR3 sequence: CASSLVDSRGPDTQYF. In nucleotides, the CDR3 is TGCGCCAGCAGCTTGGTAGATTCTAGGGGCCCAGATACGCAGTATTTT.